Listed here are 12 T cell receptor beta chains from one sample, sequenced in a study of CD8 T cells in ankylosing spondylitis. TCRdb reprocessed the 5' RACE reads with MiXCR, giving one entry per CDR3 protein. In the table there are about 36,000 distinct CDR3 sequences, approximately 11% of which are singletons. The sequenced sample consisted of synovial fluid, either unsorted or a sorted T cell fraction (not recorded which). Receptors originate from a male donor with ankylosing spondylitis.

The sample holds a few counts of this clonotype. The gene calls are TRBV9 and TRBJ1-2; the D is unclear. The V gene's germline CDR1 is SGDLS and CDR2 YYNGEE. The V end was cut by 2 bases, the J end by 0 bases, with 8 bases between. The CDR3 sequence is 14 residues long. CDR3 nucleotide sequence: TGTGCCAGCAGCGTTCTTACCTCTAACTATGGCTACACCTTC. This encodes CASSVLTSNYGYTF.

The table lists this clonotype with a few counts. The chain has TRBV5-1 and TRBJ2-1, with D maybe TRBD1 (5 bases). The CDR3 runs 13 residues. The V gene's germline CDR1 is SGHRS and CDR2 YFSETQ. V lost 4 bases and J 7 bases, leaving 12 bases between the germline ends. CDR3 region: CASSGASVNEQFF. The CDR3 DNA reads TGCGCCAGCAGCGGGGCCAGTGTAAATGAGCAGTTCTTC.

There are a few counts of this clonotype. The chain uses TRBV12-3 or TRBV12-4 and TRBJ2-2, with unresolved D. The CDR3 contains 13 residues. V was pared by 3 bases and J by 3 bases, with 5 bases between. For the CDR3, the DNA is TGTGCCAGCAGTTTTCTTTACACCGGGGAGCTGTTTTTT. Its protein product is CASSFLYTGELFF.

This clonotype was observed a handful of times. V usage is TRBV7-2 and J usage is TRBJ2-3, with TRBD2 as a possible D gene (6 bases). In germline, CDR1 is SGHTA, CDR2 FQGNSA. V was trimmed by 0 bases and J by 6 bases, leaving 10 bases between them. This CDR3 region has 14 residues. The CDR3 coding sequence is TGTGCCAGCAGCTTAGCGAAGGGGAGGGATACGCAGTATTTT. It yields the protein CASSLAKGRDTQYF.

This clonotype was detected many times. The chain links TRBV4-3 to TRBJ2-1; tentative D call: TRBD2 (6 bases). CDR3 length: 14 amino acids. V gave up 1 base and J gave up 9 bases, with 13 bases separating them. The germline V gene has CDR1 LGHNA and CDR2 YSLEER. Here the CDR3 DNA reads TGCGCCAGCAGCCAAGTCCTCACACTAGCTGAGCAGTTCTTC. Translated, it gives CASSQVLTLAEQFF.

This chain connects TRBV3-1 to TRBJ2-1; 13 bases map to TRBD2. Trimming took 5 bases from V and 3 from J; bases not matched to a gene: 13. CDR1 is LGHDT, CDR2 YNNKEL, per germline (reference sequence). This CDR3 spans 19 amino acids. In DNA form, the CDR3 reads TGTGCCAGCAGCAAGGAGGCGGGGACTAGCGGGAACATCTACAATGAGCAGTTCTTC. Translation gives CASSKEAGTSGNIYNEQFF.

This clonotype was counted many times. The V call is TRBV19, the J call TRBJ2-1, with 11 nucleotides matching TRBD1. Germline loops: CDR1 LNHDA, CDR2 SQIVND (reference sequence). After removal of 2 bases from V and 7 bases from J, the junction contained 4 bases not matched to a gene. The length of the CDR3 is 15 residues. The CDR3 loop reads CASSIFGQGANEQFF. The CDR3 coding sequence is TGTGCCAGTAGTATATTCGGACAGGGGGCGAATGAGCAGTTCTTC.

In this sample, this clonotype turned up many times. The chain links TRBV5-1 to TRBJ2-2; 12 nucleotides line up with TRBD2. Germline assignment: CDR1 SGHRS and CDR2 YFSETQ. J was trimmed by 5 bases and V by 4 bases; bases with no gene match: 3. The CDR3 totals 15 residues. The CDR3 loop reads CASSAGTSGTGELFF. The CDR3 DNA is TGCGCCAGCAGCGCCGGGACTAGCGGGACCGGGGAGCTGTTTTTT.

V and J are TRBV3-1 and TRBJ2-7; 8 nucleotides line up with TRBD1. V was clipped by 4 bases and J by 4 bases; unmatched bases: 12. Germline CDR1 is LGHDT and CDR2 is YNNKEL (reference sequence). The CDR3 has 16 amino acids. The CDR3 sequence: CASSLLPGQDIYEQYF. In DNA form, the CDR3 reads TGTGCCAGCAGCCTTTTACCGGGACAGGACATTTACGAGCAGTACTTC.

In its sample, this clonotype was seen a few times. The V and J genes are TRBV2 and TRBJ2-1; 10 bases map to TRBD2. Germline assignment: CDR1 SNHLY and CDR2 FYNNEI. The CDR3 covers 15 residues. V gave up 6 bases and J gave up 5 bases; unmatched junction bases: 7. As DNA, the CDR3 is TGTGCCAGCAGCGCAGGACTAGCGGCTCACAATGAGCAGTTCTTC. It translates to CASSAGLAAHNEQFF. Based on the CDR3 plus reference TRBV2 and TRBJ2-1, the full variable domain is EPEVTQTPSHQVTQMGQEVILRCVPISNHLYFYWYRQILGQKVEFLVSFYNNEISEKSEIFDDQFSVERPDGSNFTLKIRSTKLEDSAMYFCASSAGLAAHNEQFFGPGTRLTVL.

This clonotype was counted many times. The chain is built from TRBV4-3 and TRBJ2-4; D possibly corresponds to TRBD2 (5 bases). Germline-derived CDR1 and CDR2 are LGHNA and YSLEER. The length of the CDR3 is 16 residues. The ends were cut back, 1 base at V and 0 bases at J, with 10 bases in the middle. The CDR3 bases are TGCGCCAGCAGCCAAGGGACTTCACTAGCCAAAAACATTCAGTACTTC. This translates into CASSQGTSLAKNIQYF.

This clonotype has a count of ten or more. The V call is TRBV20-1, the J call TRBJ1-1; possible D gene TRBD1, 6 bases. The CDR3 totals 12 residues. CDR1 is DFQATT, CDR2 SNEGSKA, per germline (reference sequence). The CDR3 is CRTGQAQTEAFF. In nucleotides, the CDR3 is TGCAGGACGGGACAAGCTCAAACTGAAGCTTTCTTT.